A selection of T cell receptor beta chains follows, all from one sample in a study of cytomegalovirus exposure and HLA in healthy donors. The table came from immunoSEQ multiplex PCR; TCRdb's copy has only in-frame clones and leaves some out. The sample has around 170,000 clones, approximately 71% seen once. The material sequenced was PBMCs. Receptors were obtained from a girl aged 10 to 17 in good health and CMV-seronegative. The CDR3 runs from the conserved cysteine through the conserved F or W. The D gene is left open where the match is weak. Only some rows state a clone size, as once, few, many or a class for expanded clones.

d_gene | j_gene | abundance | v_gene | CDR3aa | CDR3nt
TRBD1 | TRBJ1-2 | - | TRBV2 | CASSDDRAGYGYTF | TGTGCCAGCAGTGACGACAGGGCGGGCTATGGCTACACCTTC
- | TRBJ1-6 | - | TRBV7-9 | CASSFDSRDSPLHF | TGTGCCAGCAGCTTCGACAGCCGGGATTCACCCCTCCACTTT
TRBD2 | TRBJ2-1 | - | TRBV4-1 | CASSQDPSGGYNEQFF | TGCGCCAGCAGCCAAGATCCCAGCGGGGGTTACAATGAGCAGTTCTTC
- | TRBJ2-7 | - | TRBV5-1 | CASSSRPGSYEQYF | TGCGCCAGCAGCTCTCGGCCGGGATCCTACGAGCAGTACTTC
- | TRBJ2-2 | few | TRBV19 | CASSLTAGYTGELFF | TGTGCCAGTAGTTTGACGGCAGGGTACACCGGGGAGCTGTTTTTT
- | TRBJ1-3 | few | TRBV5-8 | CASSLGADYSGNTIYF | TGTGCCAGCAGCTTGGGGGCGGACTACTCTGGAAACACCATATATTTT
TRBD2 | TRBJ2-7 | - | TRBV6-4 | CATATSGVSYEQYF | TGTGCCACCGCGACTAGCGGGGTTTCCTACGAGCAGTACTTC
TRBD1 | TRBJ2-2 | few | TRBV27 | CASGGQVGTGELFF | TGTGCCAGCGGGGGACAGGTCGGCACCGGGGAGCTGTTTTTT
TRBD1 | TRBJ1-2 | - | TRBV18 | CASSPGAGGMVYGYTF | TGTGCCAGCTCACCTGGGGCAGGGGGTATGGTCTATGGCTACACCTTC
TRBD1 | TRBJ1-1 | - | TRBV7-9 | CASRQRPGQGGRMNTEAFF | TGTGCCAGCAGACAAAGGCCGGGACAGGGAGGCAGGATGAACACTGAAGCTTTCTTT
- | TRBJ2-2 | - | TRBV10-3 | CAISPSSGELFF | TGTGCCATCAGTCCGTCGTCCGGGGAGCTGTTTTTT
- | TRBJ1-2 | - | TRBV29-1 | CSVEDQAVDGYTF | TGCAGCGTTGAAGATCAGGCAGTAGATGGCTACACCTTC
- | TRBJ2-5 | - | TRBV7-9 | CASSWGGSRETQYF | TGTGCCAGCAGCTGGGGGGGCTCTAGGGAGACCCAGTACTTC
- | TRBJ1-4 | - | TRBV7-8 | CASSPNRVKLFF | TGTGCCAGCAGCCCCAACAGGGTAAAACTGTTTTTT